This record looks at one T cell receptor (beta chain) sequence and its context. What it recognizes is unknown. The TCR beta CDR3 regions underwent amplification using RNA transcripts as the source. With the HTBI primer set, the TCR CDR3 went through a first round of RT-PCR. Each CDR3 protein is one row after TCRdb ran MiXCR on the multiplex PCR reads. The sample shows about 360,000 distinct CDR3 sequences, just under 25% of them seen only once. This record belongs to a study of T cells in Graves' hyperthyroidism and ophthalmopathy. Fresh peripheral blood, 7.5 to 10 ml of it, supplied the PBMCs. J gave up 3 bases and V 7 bases, and 11 bases lay outside the gene matches. The CDR3 runs to 17 residues. Notes on the study in general: Ophthalmopathy could be told apart from stable hyperthyroidism with a 13 V-J model. Blood also held most thyroid clonotypes expanded beyond 0.001.

The sample was blood. The TCR sequence derives from a man over 45 with Graves' hyperthyroidism. The chain employs TRBV12-3 or TRBV12-4 and TRBJ2-1, with 11 bases identical to TRBD2. The CDR3, as DNA: TGTGCCAGCACCCCGTCCCGCCTAGCGGGAGGCTACAATGAGCAGTTCTTC. Its translation is CASTPSRLAGGYNEQFF.